The 20 T cell receptor beta chains in this list originate from one sample, sequenced in a study of shared T cell receptors in the human thymus. Sequencing was performed with immunoSEQ multiplex PCR; in TCRdb, only in-frame clones are kept and a portion is missing. This sample carries just under 550,000 clones, more than 75% of them seen once, and the ten largest clones take about 0.014%. A further study also used this sample, focusing on human thymus T cells.

Material for sequencing was thymocytes. These receptors all come from a boy less than two years old with a congenital heart defect.

The V call is TRBV19, the J call TRBJ2-6; TRBD2 might be the D (5 bases). The CDR3 loop spans 17 amino acids. Trimming stripped 6 bases from V and 0 bases from J, with 15 bases between. CDR1 LNHDA and CDR2 SQIVND come from the germline V gene (reference sequence). This chain's CDR3 is CASSPPVGNSGANVLTF. CDR3 sequence (DNA): TGTGCCAGTAGCCCACCCGTCGGGAACTCTGGGGCCAACGTCCTGACTTTC.

The V gene is TRBV5-1, the J gene TRBJ2-7, with D perhaps matching TRBD2 (6 bases). The ends were cut back, 0 bases at V and 5 bases at J, with 12 bases in the middle. CDR1 and CDR2 from the germline V gene are SGHRS and YFSETQ. CDR3 size: 14 residues. CDR3 amino acids: CASSLVTGDHEQYF. CDR3 DNA sequence: TGCGCCAGCAGCTTGGTGACGGGAGACCACGAGCAGTACTTC.

In nucleotides, the CDR3 is TGTGCCAGCAGCTTTGAGGGACTAGCGGGAGTTTGGGACAATGAGCAGTTCTTC. Protein product: CASSFEGLAGVWDNEQFF. V usage is TRBV5-5 and J usage is TRBJ2-1, with 14 bases fitting TRBD2. Germline CDR1 reads SGHKS; CDR2 reads YYEKEE (reference sequence). V lost 2 bases to trimming and J lost 5 bases; unmatched junction nucleotides: 9. The CDR3 is 18 residues long.

The chain carries TRBV15 and TRBJ2-5, with TRBD1 matching 10 bases. Germline CDR1 and CDR2: LNHNV and YYDKDF (reference sequence). V trimming: 5 bases; J trimming: 5 bases; junction bases outside the gene matches: 11. This CDR3 spans 16 amino acids. The CDR3 here is CATSERQGAKLETQYF. DNA of the CDR3: TGTGCCACCAGCGAGAGACAGGGGGCGAAATTGGAGACCCAGTACTTC.

This clone appeared once. The chain combines TRBV30 with TRBJ2-1, with 9 positions matching TRBD2. The CDR3 is made up of 18 amino acids. The germline V gene encodes CDR1 GTSNPN and CDR2 SVGIG (reference sequence). The ends lost 5 bases at V and 0 bases at J; junction bases unmatched: 14. The CDR3 nucleotides are TGTGCCTGGGCTCCCGGGGCGGGAGGGCCGTGCTCCTACAATGAGCAGTTCTTC. It is translated as CAWAPGAGGPCSYNEQFF.

The chain has TRBV29-1 and TRBJ1-2; D remains ambiguous. This CDR3 comprises 16 residues. Germline CDR1 and CDR2: SQVTM and ANQGSEA. V dropped 0 bases and J dropped 0 bases, with 14 bases sitting between them. This CDR3 reads CSVEDQAYRTNYGYTF. CDR3 sequence (DNA): TGCAGCGTTGAAGATCAAGCTTACAGAACTAACTATGGCTACACCTTC.

The chain has TRBV11-3 and TRBJ2-1; TRBD1 matches at 10 bases. The CDR3 extends over 15 amino acids. Germline V gives CDR1 SGHNT, CDR2 YENEEA. Trimming took 1 base from V and 6 from J; bases not matched to a gene: 3. This CDR3 is CASSLARQGANEQFF. The DNA of the CDR3 is TGTGCCAGCAGCTTAGCGCGACAGGGGGCCAATGAGCAGTTCTTC.

V and J are TRBV19 and TRBJ1-5; D unresolved. The CDR3 has 14 amino acids. V gave up 5 bases and J gave up 3 bases, with 11 bases separating them. Germline CDR1 is LNHDA and CDR2 is SQIVND (reference sequence). Here the CDR3 reads CASSGRGNNQPQHF. DNA for the CDR3: TGTGCCAGTAGTGGGCGTGGAAACAATCAGCCCCAGCATTTT.

The chain couples TRBV5-1 to TRBJ2-7; perhaps TRBD2 as D (6 bases). This CDR3 is built from 15 residues. Looked up from germline, CDR1 is SGHRS and CDR2 is YFSETQ. The ends were cut back, 0 bases at V and 3 bases at J, with 13 bases in the middle. CDR3 in DNA: TGCGCCAGCAGCTTGGGGGTTGGAGGGGTCTACGAGCAGTACTTC. This translates into CASSLGVGGVYEQYF.

The gene calls are TRBV13 and TRBJ1-1; a possible D gene is TRBD1 (5 bases). V dropped 5 bases and J dropped 1 base, with 11 bases sitting between them. Germline V gene lookup returns CDR1 PRHDT and CDR2 FYEKMQ (reference sequence). CDR3 size: 14 residues. The CDR3 is CASSIRQKNTEAFF. The CDR3 region has the DNA TGTGCCAGCAGCATCCGACAGAAGAACACTGAAGCTTTCTTT.

V is TRBV7-8 and J is TRBJ2-1, with 8 bases matching TRBD2. This CDR3 region has 16 residues. Germline CDR1 is SGHVS and CDR2 is FQNEAQ. V trimming: 5 bases; J trimming: 0 bases; junction bases outside the gene matches: 6. The CDR3 DNA reads as TGTGCCAGCAGCCCCCTGAGCGGGAGCTCCTACAATGAGCAGTTCTTC. Translated: CASSPLSGSSYNEQFF.

The J gene is TRBJ2-6, the V gene TRBV2; TRBD1 aligns across 11 bases. V was pared by 6 bases and J by 4 bases, with 8 bases of the junction left unmatched. Germline CDR1 reads SNHLY; CDR2 reads FYNNEI. The CDR3 is made up of 17 amino acids. The CDR3 reads CASREGTGGLGANVLTF. The CDR3, as DNA: TGTGCCAGCAGGGAGGGGACAGGGGGGCTCGGGGCCAACGTCCTGACTTTC.

The chain has TRBV10-1 and TRBJ1-4, with D unclear. The germline V and J ends were trimmed by 4 bases and 8 bases, with 17 bases remaining between them. Per the germline V gene, CDR1 is WNHNN and CDR2 is SYGVQD (reference sequence). This CDR3 contains 15 residues. The CDR3 region is CASSAEGLAGEKLFF. CDR3 DNA sequence: TGCGCCAGCAGTGCGGAGGGCCTCGCCGGGGAAAAACTGTTTTTT.

The chain employs TRBV10-3 and TRBJ2-3; 8 nucleotides line up with TRBD2. V shed 2 bases and J 3 bases; nucleotides not matched to a gene: 4. This CDR3 spans 15 amino acids. Per germline, CDR1 ENHRY and CDR2 SYGVKD. The CDR3 loop reads CAISEGREGTDTQYF. The CDR3 DNA sequence: TGTGCCATCAGTGAGGGCCGGGAGGGAACAGATACGCAGTATTTT.

This chain links TRBV29-1 with TRBJ2-7, with 7 bases matching TRBD2. Trimming cost V 7 bases and J 3 bases; bases outside gene matches: 15. There are 15 residues in the CDR3. In germline, CDR1 is SQVTM, CDR2 ANQGSEA. The CDR3 region has the DNA TGCAGCGGTGGAGGGACTTCTAGCGGTGACTACGAGCAGTACTTC. Amino acids: CSGGGTSSGDYEQYF.

The chain combines TRBV7-2 with TRBJ2-7; the D gene is possibly TRBD2 (6 bases). V was cut by 6 bases and J by 3 bases, with 21 bases left in between. Germline V lookup: CDR1 SGHTA, CDR2 FQGNSA. The CDR3 sequence is 16 residues long. The CDR3 reads CASSPVGGAAHYEQYF. CDR3 sequence (DNA): TGTGCCAGCAGTCCAGTGGGGGGAGCCGCTCACTACGAGCAGTACTTC.

This clone was observed a single time. V is TRBV27 and J is TRBJ2-2, with a tentative D call TRBD1 (6 bases). CDR1 MNHEY and CDR2 SMNVEV come from the germline V gene (reference sequence). V lost 6 bases to trimming and J lost 4 bases, with 21 bases between them. The CDR3 is 17 amino acids. As DNA, the CDR3 is TGTGCCAGCAGCACTCCCCCGCCGGGACACCTCACCGGGGAGCTGTTTTTT. Its translation: CASSTPPPGHLTGELFF.

The chain recombines TRBV29-1 with TRBJ2-7; 7 positions match TRBD1. The germline gives CDR1 SQVTM, CDR2 ANQGSEA. V dropped 4 bases and J dropped 4; count of bases not matched to a gene: 7. This CDR3 is 13 amino acids long. The CDR3 is CSVGGTEVYEQYF. DNA of the CDR3: TGCAGCGTTGGTGGGACAGAGGTGTACGAGCAGTACTTC.

This clone occurred once. CDR3 sequence: CASSLARTSGVEQYF. For the CDR3, the DNA is TGTGCCAGCAGCTTAGCGCGAACTAGCGGGGTCGAGCAGTACTTC. The gene calls are TRBV7-9 and TRBJ2-7; 10 bases match TRBD2. Germline CDR1 reads SEHNR; CDR2 reads FQNEAQ (reference sequence). The V segment lost 0 bases and the J segment 6 bases; nucleotides outside the gene matches: 5. This CDR3 contains 15 residues.

As concerns this clone: The sample holds other DNA sequences that translate to the same CDR3. The rearrangement uses TRBV7-2 and TRBJ2-7, with D perhaps matching TRBD1 (5 bases). The V gene's germline CDR1 is SGHTA and CDR2 FQGNSA. The V end was cut by 1 base, the J end by 0 bases, with 7 bases between. The CDR3 runs to 14 residues. CDR3 region: CASSLGQFSYEQYF. Written as DNA, the CDR3 is TGTGCCAGCAGCTTAGGACAGTTCTCCTACGAGCAGTACTTC.